This T cell receptor (beta chain) was recovered during a study of T-cell memory formation after mild COVID-19. The wider study: Clusters of TCRs were largely donor specific. General study findings and limits: Clones contracting day 15 to 85 were balanced CD4/CD8; later expanders leaned CD4+. Those CD4+ clones that contracted were mainly in CM and EM (CD8+ ones in EMRA).

Germline V gene sequence: CDR1 SGHDT, CDR2 YYEEEE. This CDR3 comprises 14 residues. V trimming: 3 bases; J trimming: 1 base; junction bases outside the gene matches: 1. Libraries for TCRalpha and TCRbeta carried sample barcodes and unique molecular identifiers via 5'RACE. A single record per CDR3 protein comes from TCRdb applying MiXCR to the 5' RACE reads. The repertoire consists of 250,000 to 400,000 distinct CDR3 sequences, with around 15% occurring once and the leading ten covering about 21%. For this clonotype: Its antigen remains unknown.

Sequenced input: PBMCs or a T cell subset sorted from them (not recorded which). The genes are TRBV5-6 and TRBJ1-3; 7 nucleotides line up with TRBD1. The sequence was collected from a man younger than 30 who had mild COVID-19 (a few samples of this study predate the infection). Cell type and time point are not known. CDR3 DNA: TGTGCCAGCAGCTCACAGGGGTCTGGAAACACCATATATTTT. Its protein is CASSSQGSGNTIYF.